These T cell receptor beta chains were read from a single sample in a study of shared clonotypes between healthy human individuals. Generated by immunoSEQ multiplex PCR, the TCRdb table keeps only in-frame clones and is missing some. The sample yields 2 million to 2.5 million clones, 85% to 95% seen once. What was sequenced was naive CD4+ T cells from PBMCs. The receptors shown here come from a man between 18 and 35 years old in good health. Some clones in this sample may be carry-over from other donors' samples. Both conserved end residues are trimmed from each CDR3.

TRBV5-6,ASSLVMSNSPLH
TRBV28,ASTPLSRSYNEQF
TRBV19,ASSIPWGGNQPQH
TRBV19,ASSRTGTGGDEQY
TRBV18,ASSPLGGIPYGYT
TRBV5-1,ASSLVVGGNEQF
TRBV5-1,ASSEPNEKLF
TRBV5-1,ATTPTSGYIDEQF
TRBV5-1,ASSLQGQGVSYEQY
TRBV18,ASSSQGSPYNEQF
TRBV11-1,ASSLARSLVYEQY
TRBV12-5,ASGDEGRTGELF
TRBV7-2,ASSSTSGRGYEQY
TRBV7-2,ASSFAWGGNQPQH
TRBV6-1,ASSEISGNTIY
TRBV7-4,ASSFPRGQFSNTEAF
TRBV18,ASSPPGQGAGFSNQPQH
TRBV28,ASSLPGLASYEQY
TRBV28,ASSPRGPGNTIY
TRBV7-3,ASSLTPGTSSEQY
TRBV6-5,ASSMDGNTEAF
TRBV11-2,ASSPAFGGLNTEAF
TRBV6-1,ASSDRGRYGYT
TRBV5-6,ASSSTTSGRREQY
TRBV15,ATSRDNREKLF
TRBV2,ASSPEAGGPDTQY
TRBV4-1,ASSQDSLEVYEQY
TRBV15,ATSRPTSGEQF
TRBV28,ASTLPGGSTDTQY
TRBV7-9,ASSLVEGKSPLH
TRBV18,ASSPAVLGSSGANVLT
TRBV2,ASRSGGGVKNIQY
TRBV7-2,ASSLEISNTIY
TRBV5-8,ASSLGRRKETQY
TRBV30,AWSVRNNQPQH
TRBV6-5,ASSPPGGYEKLF
TRBV18,ASSPPGTGVNQPQH
TRBV28,ASSLKFLDRGRGGANVLT
TRBV29-1,SVEDREHPYEQY